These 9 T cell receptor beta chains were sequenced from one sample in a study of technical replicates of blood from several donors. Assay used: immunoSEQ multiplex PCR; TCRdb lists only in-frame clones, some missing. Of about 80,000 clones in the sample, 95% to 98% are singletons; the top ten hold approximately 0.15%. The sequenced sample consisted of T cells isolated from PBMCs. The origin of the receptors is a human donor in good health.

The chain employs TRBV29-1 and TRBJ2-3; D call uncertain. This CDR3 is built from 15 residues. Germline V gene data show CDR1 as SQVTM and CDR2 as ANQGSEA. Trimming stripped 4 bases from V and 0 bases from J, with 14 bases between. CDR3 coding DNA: TGCAGCGTTGCCCCCACAGCCTCTAGCACAGATACGCAGTATTTT. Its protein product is CSVAPTASSTDTQYF.

CDR3 bases: TGTGCCAGCAGCTCCCGATACAGGGATCAGCCCCAGCATTTT. Encoded protein: CASSSRYRDQPQHF. The chain couples TRBV5-6 to TRBJ1-5; D is possibly TRBD1 (6 bases). CDR1 is SGHDT, CDR2 YYEEEE, per germline. This CDR3 comprises 14 residues. Trimming took off 3 bases at V and 5 bases at J, with 12 bases between the two ends.

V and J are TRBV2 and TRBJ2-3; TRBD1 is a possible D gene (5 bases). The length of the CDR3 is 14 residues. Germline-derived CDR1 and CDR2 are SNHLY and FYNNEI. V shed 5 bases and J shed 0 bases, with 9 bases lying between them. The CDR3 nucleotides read TGTGCCAGCAGTACCACAGGAAGCACAGATACGCAGTATTTT. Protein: CASSTTGSTDTQYF. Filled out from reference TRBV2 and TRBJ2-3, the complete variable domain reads EPEVTQTPSHQVTQMGQEVILRCVPISNHLYFYWYRQILGQKVEFLVSFYNNEISEKSEIFDDQFSVERPDGSNFTLKIRSTKLEDSAMYFCASSTTGSTDTQYFGPGTRLTVL.

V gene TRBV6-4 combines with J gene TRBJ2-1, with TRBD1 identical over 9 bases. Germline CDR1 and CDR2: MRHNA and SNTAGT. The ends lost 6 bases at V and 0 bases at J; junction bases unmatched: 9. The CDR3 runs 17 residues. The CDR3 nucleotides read TGTGCCAGCAGCCCAATGACAGGGGGGTCCTCCTACAATGAGCAGTTCTTC. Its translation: CASSPMTGGSSYNEQFF.

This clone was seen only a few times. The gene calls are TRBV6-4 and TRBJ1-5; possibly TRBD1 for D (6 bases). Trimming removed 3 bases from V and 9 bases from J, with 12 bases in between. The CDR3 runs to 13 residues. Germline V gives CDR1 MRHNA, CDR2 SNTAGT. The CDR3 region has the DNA TGTGCCAGCAGTGAGGGACACCCCGGGCCCCAGCATTTT. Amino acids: CASSEGHPGPQHF.

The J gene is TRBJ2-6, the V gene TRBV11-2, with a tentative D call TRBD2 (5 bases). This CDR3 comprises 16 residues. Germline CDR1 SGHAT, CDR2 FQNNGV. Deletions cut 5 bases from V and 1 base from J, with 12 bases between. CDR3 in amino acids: CASSTLRVSGANVLTF. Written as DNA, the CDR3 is TGTGCCAGCAGCACCCTGCGGGTGTCTGGGGCCAACGTCCTGACTTTC. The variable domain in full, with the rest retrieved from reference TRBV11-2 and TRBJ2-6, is EAGVAQSPRYKIIEKRQSVAFWCNPISGHATLYWYQQILGQGPKLLIQFQNNGVVDDSQLPKDRFSAERLKGVDSTLKIQPAKLEDSAVYLCASSTLRVSGANVLTFGAGSRLTVL.

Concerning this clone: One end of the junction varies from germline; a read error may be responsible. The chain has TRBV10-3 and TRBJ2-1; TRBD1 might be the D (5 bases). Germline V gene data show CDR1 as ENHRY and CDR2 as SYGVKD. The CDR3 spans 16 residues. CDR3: CAISELGPSTENEQFF. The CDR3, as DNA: TGTGCCATCAGCGAGTTGGGGCCCTCAACAGAGAATGAGCAGTTCTTC.

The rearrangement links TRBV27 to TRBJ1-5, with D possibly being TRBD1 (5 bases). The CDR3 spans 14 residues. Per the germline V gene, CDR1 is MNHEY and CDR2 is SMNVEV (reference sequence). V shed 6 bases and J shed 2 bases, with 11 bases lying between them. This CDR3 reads CASSHGGRNQPQHF. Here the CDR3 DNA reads TGTGCCAGCAGCCACGGGGGTCGCAATCAGCCCCAGCATTTT.

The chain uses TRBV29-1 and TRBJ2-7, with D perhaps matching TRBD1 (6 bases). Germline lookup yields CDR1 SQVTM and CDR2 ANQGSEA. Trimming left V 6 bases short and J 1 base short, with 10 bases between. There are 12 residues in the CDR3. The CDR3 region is CSVQGRSYEQYF. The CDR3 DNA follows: TGCAGCGTACAGGGTCGGTCCTACGAGCAGTACTTC.